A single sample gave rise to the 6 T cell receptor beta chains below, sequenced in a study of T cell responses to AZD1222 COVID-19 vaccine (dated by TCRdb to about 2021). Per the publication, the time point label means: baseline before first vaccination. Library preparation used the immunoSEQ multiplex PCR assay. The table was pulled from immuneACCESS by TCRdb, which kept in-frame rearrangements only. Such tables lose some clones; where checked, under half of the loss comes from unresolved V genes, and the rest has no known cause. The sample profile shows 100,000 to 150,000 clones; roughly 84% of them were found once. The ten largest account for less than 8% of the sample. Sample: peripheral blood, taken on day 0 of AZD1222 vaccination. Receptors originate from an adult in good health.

The CDR3 DNA follows: TGTGCCAGCAGGGGGCAGCGCTATGGCTACACCTTC. It is translated as CASRGQRYGYTF. The chain employs TRBV27 and TRBJ1-2; possible D gene TRBD1, 5 bases. CDR1 is MNHEY, CDR2 SMNVEV, per germline (reference sequence). Trimming removed 6 bases at V and 4 bases at J, with 9 bases between. This CDR3 comprises 12 residues.

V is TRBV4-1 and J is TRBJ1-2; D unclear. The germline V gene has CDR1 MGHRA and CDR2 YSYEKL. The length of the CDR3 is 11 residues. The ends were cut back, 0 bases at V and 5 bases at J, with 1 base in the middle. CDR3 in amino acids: CASSQEYGYTF. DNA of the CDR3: TGCGCCAGCAGCCAAGAATATGGCTACACCTTC.

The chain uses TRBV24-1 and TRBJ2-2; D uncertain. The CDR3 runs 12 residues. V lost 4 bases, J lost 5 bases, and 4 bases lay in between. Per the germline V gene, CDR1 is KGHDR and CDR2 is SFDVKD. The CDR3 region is CATSEGTGELFF. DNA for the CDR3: TGTGCCACCAGTGAAGGGACCGGGGAGCTGTTTTTT.

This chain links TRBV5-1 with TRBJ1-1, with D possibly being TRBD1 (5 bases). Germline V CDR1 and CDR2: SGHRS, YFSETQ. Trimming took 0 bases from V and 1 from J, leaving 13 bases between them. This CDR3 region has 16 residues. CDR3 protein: CASSLDVRVSNTEAFF. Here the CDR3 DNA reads TGCGCCAGCAGCTTGGATGTCAGGGTCTCGAACACTGAAGCTTTCTTT.

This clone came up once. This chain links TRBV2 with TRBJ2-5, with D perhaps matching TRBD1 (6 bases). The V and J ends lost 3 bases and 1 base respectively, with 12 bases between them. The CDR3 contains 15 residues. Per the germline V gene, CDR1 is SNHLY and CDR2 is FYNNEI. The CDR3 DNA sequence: TGTGCCAGCAGTGACGATAAAGGGGGCCAAGAGACCCAGTACTTC. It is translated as CASSDDKGGQETQYF.

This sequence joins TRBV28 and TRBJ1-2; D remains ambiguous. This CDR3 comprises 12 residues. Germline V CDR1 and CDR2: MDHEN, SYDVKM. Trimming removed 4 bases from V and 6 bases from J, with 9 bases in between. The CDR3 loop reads CASSSDVNGYTF. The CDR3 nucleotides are TGTGCCAGCAGTTCGGACGTCAATGGCTACACCTTC.